The entry below gives a single TCR beta chain sequence along with its context. Its target is not known. Patients underwent thyroid surgery, and none had received any treatment before it. This sample stems from a study of metastatic and nonmetastatic thyroid tumors. Background on the study: Across peripheral blood and tumor or nodule tissue samples taken from malignant and benign thyroid patients, the repertoires were compared with one another.

The CDR3 sequence is 16 residues long. Trimming took 6 bases from V and 8 from J; bases not matched to a gene: 9. In the source study's methods: The distant-metastasis classifier for papillary thyroid cancer was built from CDR3 differences across clinicopathological groups. TCRdb re-analyzed the PCR reads through MiXCR. The V and J calls shown here were made by TCRdb, not taken from the authors' results. The sample has fewer than 20,000 clones; less than 4% are singletons. The study, taken as a whole, reports: For both blood and tumor, malignant thyroid tumors reportedly showed significantly higher TCR beta diversity than benign nodules did.

This receptor was identified in a female donor with papillary thyroid cancer or a benign thyroid nodule (not recorded which). Some clones in this sample may be carry-over from other donors' samples. Sequences were obtained from tumor tissue. This chain uses TRBV12-3 or TRBV12-4 with TRBJ2-1; 14 bases match TRBD2. This CDR3 is CASRLTGTSGSDEQFF. CDR3 DNA: TGTGCCAGCAGGCTTACTGGGACTAGCGGGAGTGATGAGCAGTTCTTC.